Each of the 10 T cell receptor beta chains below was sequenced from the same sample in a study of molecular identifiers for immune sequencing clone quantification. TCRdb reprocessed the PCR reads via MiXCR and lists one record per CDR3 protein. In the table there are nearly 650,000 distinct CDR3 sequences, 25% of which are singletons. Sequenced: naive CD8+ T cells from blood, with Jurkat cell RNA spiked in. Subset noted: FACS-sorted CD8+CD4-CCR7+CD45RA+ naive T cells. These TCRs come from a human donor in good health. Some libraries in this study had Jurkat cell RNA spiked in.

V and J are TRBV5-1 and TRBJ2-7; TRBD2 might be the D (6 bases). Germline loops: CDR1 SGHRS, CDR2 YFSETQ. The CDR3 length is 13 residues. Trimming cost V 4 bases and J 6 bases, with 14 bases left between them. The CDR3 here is CASSPCFGGEQYF. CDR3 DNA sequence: TGCGCCAGCAGCCCCTGTTTCGGGGGCGAGCAGTACTTC. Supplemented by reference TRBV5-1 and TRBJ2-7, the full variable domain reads KAGVTQTPRYLIKTRGQQVTLSCSPISGHRSVSWYQQTPGQGLQFLFEYFSETQRNKGNFPGRFSGRQFSNSRSEMNVSTLELGDSALYLCASSPCFGGEQYFGPGTRLTVT.

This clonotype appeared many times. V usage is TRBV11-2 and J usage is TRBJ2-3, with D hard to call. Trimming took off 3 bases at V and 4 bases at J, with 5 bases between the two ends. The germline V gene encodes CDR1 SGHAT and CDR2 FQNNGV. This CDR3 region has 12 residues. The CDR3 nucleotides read TGTGCCAGCAGCTTCAATCCAGATACGCAGTATTTT. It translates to CASSFNPDTQYF.

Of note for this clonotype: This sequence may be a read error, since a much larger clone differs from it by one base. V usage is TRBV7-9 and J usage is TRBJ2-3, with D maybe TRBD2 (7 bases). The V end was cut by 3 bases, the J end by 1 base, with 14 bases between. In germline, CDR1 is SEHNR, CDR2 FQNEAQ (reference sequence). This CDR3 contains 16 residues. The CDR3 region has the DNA TGTGCCAGCAGCTTTCTAGCGCGGGGGCGCACAGATACGCAGTATTTT. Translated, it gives CASSFLARGRTDTQYF.

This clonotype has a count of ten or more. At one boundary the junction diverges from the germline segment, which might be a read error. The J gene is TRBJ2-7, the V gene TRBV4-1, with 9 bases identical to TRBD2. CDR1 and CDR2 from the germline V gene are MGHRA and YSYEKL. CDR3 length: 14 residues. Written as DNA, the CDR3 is TGTGCCAGCAGCCCGAGGTTAGCGGGAGACGAGCAGTACTTC. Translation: CASSPRLAGDEQYF.

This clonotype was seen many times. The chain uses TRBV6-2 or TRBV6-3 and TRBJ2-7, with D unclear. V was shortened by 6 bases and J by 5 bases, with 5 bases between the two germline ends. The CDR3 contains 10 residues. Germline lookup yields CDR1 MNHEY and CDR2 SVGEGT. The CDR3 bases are TGTGCCAGCAGGGACGACGAGCAGTACTTC. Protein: CASRDDEQYF.

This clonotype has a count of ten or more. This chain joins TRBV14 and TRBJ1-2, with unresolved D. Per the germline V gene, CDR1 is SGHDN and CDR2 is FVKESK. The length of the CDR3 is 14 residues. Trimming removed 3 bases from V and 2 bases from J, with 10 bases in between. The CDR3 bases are TGTGCCAGCAGCCACCAAGACACGAACTATGGCTACACCTTC. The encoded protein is CASSHQDTNYGYTF.

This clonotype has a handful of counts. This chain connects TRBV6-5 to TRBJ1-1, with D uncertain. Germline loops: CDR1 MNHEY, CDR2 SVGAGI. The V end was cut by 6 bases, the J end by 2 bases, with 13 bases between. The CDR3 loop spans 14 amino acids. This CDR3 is CASSPFLANTEAFF. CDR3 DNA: TGTGCCAGCAGCCCCTTTTTAGCTAACACTGAAGCTTTCTTT.

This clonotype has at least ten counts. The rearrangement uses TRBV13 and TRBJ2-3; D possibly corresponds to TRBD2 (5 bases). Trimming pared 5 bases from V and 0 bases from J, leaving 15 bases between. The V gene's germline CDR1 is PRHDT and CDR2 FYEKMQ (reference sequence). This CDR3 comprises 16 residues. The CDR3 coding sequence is TGTGCCAGCAGCCCACCTCCGGGATACAGCACAGATACGCAGTATTTT. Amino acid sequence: CASSPPPGYSTDTQYF.

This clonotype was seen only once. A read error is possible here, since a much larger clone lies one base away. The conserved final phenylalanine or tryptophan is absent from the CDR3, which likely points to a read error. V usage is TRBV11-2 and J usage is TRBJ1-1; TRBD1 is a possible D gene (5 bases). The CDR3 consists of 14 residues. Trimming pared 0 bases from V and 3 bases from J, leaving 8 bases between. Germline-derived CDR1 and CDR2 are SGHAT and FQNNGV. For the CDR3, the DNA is TGTGCCAGCAGCTTAGAGCGGGGACACACTGAAGCTTTCCTT. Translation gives CASSLERGHTEAFL.

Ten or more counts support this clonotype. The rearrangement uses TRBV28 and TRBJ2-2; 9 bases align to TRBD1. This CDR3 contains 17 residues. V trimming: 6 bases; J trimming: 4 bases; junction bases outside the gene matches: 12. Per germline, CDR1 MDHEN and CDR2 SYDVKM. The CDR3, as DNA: TGTGCCAGCAGACGAGAACAGGGGGCGCGCGGCACCGGGGAGCTGTTTTTT. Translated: CASRREQGARGTGELFF.